This TCR beta chain derives from a study of metastatic and nonmetastatic thyroid tumors. Whole-study context: Repertoires from blood and tumor or nodule tissue of malignant and benign thyroid patients were compared. Study-wide points: TCR beta diversity was reportedly significantly higher in malignant thyroid tumors than benign nodules, in blood and tumor.

By sample share, this clone is large. Its specificity is unknown. CDR3 size: 15 residues. Trimming at V came to 5 bases and at J to 4 bases, leaving 8 bases not matched to a gene. Per the authors' pipeline: A distant-metastasis classifier for papillary thyroid cancer was built using CDR3 differences across clinicopathological groups. TCRdb reassembled clones from the PCR reads with MiXCR. These V and J calls are TCRdb output, not the study's own analysis. The data contain about 4,100 clones, 35% of them singletons. Prior to thyroid surgery, none of the patients had received any treatment. The chain employs TRBV12-3 or TRBV12-4 and TRBJ1-3, with 7 bases that match TRBD1. Source material: adjacent normal tissue. The origin of this receptor is a male donor with papillary thyroid cancer or a benign thyroid nodule (not recorded which). Some clones in this sample may be carry-over from other donors' samples. As DNA, the CDR3 is TGTGCCAGCAGTCTTGAAGGGGGCTACGGAAACACCATATATTTT. Translating it yields CASSLEGGYGNTIYF.